This TCR beta chain appears in the sequencing data of a study of blood T cell repertoires in COVID-19. The repertoire was sequenced with immunoSEQ multiplex PCR; TCRdb's copy has only in-frame clones and lacks some. The sample contains 120,000 to 150,000 clones, 80% to 90% of which appear only once. The germline gives CDR1 SGHRS, CDR2 YFSETQ. The CDR3 runs to 15 residues. Trimming took 4 bases from V and 4 from J; bases not matched to a gene: 8. This chain connects TRBV5-1 to TRBJ1-1; TRBD1 matches at 9 bases. This TCR was sampled from a human donor with acute or convalescent COVID-19. The donor label of this sample is uncertain. The sequencing sample was made of peripheral blood. The CDR3: CASSISQGAGTEAFF. The CDR3 DNA sequence: TGCGCCAGCAGCATCTCACAGGGGGCCGGCACTGAAGCTTTCTTT.